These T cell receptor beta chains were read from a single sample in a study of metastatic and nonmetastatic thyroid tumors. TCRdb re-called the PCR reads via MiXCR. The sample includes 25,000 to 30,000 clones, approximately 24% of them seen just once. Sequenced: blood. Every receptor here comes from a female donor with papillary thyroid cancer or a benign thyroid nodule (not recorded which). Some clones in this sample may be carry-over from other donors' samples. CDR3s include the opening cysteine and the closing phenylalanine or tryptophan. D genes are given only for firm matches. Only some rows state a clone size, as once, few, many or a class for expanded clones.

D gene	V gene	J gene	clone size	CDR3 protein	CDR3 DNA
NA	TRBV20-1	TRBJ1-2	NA	CSASGVGGNYGYTF	TGCAGTGCTAGTGGCGTGGGGGGGAACTATGGCTACACCTTC
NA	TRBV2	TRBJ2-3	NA	CASIVREGSTDTQYF	TGTGCCAGCATAGTGCGTGAGGGCAGCACAGATACGCAGTATTTT
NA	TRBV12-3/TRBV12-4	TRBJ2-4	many	CASSTGRALAKNIQYF	TGTGCCAGCAGTACAGGGAGGGCACTAGCCAAAAACATTCAGTACTTC
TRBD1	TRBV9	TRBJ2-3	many	CASSAEGDRGSTDTQYF	TGTGCCAGCAGCGCCGAAGGAGACAGGGGCTCCACAGATACGCAGTATTTT
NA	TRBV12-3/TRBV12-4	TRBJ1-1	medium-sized	CASTPGTEAFF	TGTGCCAGCACCCCCGGGACTGAAGCTTTCTTT
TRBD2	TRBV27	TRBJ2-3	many	CASSPRREGSDTQYF	TGTGCCAGCAGCCCTAGGCGGGAGGGTTCAGATACGCAGTATTTT
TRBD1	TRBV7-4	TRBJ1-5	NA	CASSLEQGKGQPQHF	TGTGCCAGCAGCTTAGAACAGGGGAAAGGTCAGCCCCAGCATTTT
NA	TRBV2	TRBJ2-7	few	CASSVETVLEQYF	TGTGCCAGCAGTGTTGAAACGGTTCTCGAGCAGTACTTC
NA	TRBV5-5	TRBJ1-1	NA	CASSLGGEAFF	TGTGCCAGCAGCCTGGGAGGGGAAGCTTTCTTT
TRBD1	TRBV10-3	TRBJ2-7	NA	CATGTGGIYEQYF	TGTGCCACCGGTACAGGGGGTATCTACGAGCAGTACTTC
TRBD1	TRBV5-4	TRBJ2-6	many	CASSLGTATTGANVLTF	TGTGCCAGCAGCTTAGGGACAGCTACAACTGGGGCCAACGTCCTGACTTTC
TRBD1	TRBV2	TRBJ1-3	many	CANGQGAVSGNTIYF	TGTGCCAACGGACAGGGGGCCGTATCTGGAAACACCATATATTTT
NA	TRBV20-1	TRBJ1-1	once	CSARRGNTEAFF	TGCAGTGCTAGACGCGGGAACACTGAAGCTTTCTTT
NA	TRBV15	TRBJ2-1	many	CATSRDFGEDEQFF	TGTGCCACCAGCAGAGATTTTGGTGAGGATGAGCAGTTCTTC
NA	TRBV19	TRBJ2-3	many	CASSIDRIFTDTQYF	TGTGCCAGTAGTATCGACCGGATTTTCACAGATACGCAGTATTTT
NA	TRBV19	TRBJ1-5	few	CASSIGSPSNQPQHF	TGTGCCAGTAGTATAGGGAGTCCTAGCAATCAGCCCCAGCATTTT
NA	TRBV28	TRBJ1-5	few	CASSSTAADPSNQPQHF	TGTGCCAGCAGTTCAACCGCGGCAGACCCTAGCAATCAGCCCCAGCATTTT
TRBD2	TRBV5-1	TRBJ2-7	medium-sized	CASRLAGGPYEQYF	TGCGCCAGCAGATTAGCGGGGGGCCCCTACGAGCAGTACTTC
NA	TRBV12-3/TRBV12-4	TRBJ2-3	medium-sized	CASTTGMGTQYF	TGTGCCAGCACTACAGGGATGGGCACGCAGTATTTT
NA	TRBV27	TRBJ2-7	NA	CASRRTGGQGFYEQYF	TGTGCCAGTAGAAGAACTGGGGGCCAGGGTTTCTACGAGCAGTACTTC
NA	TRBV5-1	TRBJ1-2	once	CASSSWGAFDYGYTF	TGCGCCAGCAGCTCCTGGGGCGCGTTTGACTATGGCTACACCTTC
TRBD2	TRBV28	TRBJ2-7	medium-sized	CASSRSGRAYEQYF	TGTGCCAGCAGTCGTAGCGGGAGGGCCTACGAGCAGTACTTC
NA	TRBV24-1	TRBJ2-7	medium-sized	CATSRGGHEQYF	TGTGCCACCAGCCGAGGGGGTCACGAGCAGTACTTC
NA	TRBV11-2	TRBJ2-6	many	CASSLTGSGANVLTF	TGTGCCAGCAGCCTAACAGGGTCTGGGGCCAACGTCCTGACTTTC
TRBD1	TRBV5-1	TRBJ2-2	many	CASSSSQGQGAYFTGELFF	TGCGCCAGCAGCTCCAGCCAAGGACAGGGGGCTTATTTCACCGGGGAGCTGTTTTTT